This T cell receptor (beta chain) was retrieved from a study of brain T cells in children with intractable seizures. Findings and limits, study-wide: HCMV serostatus was not known, and viral specificity came from CDR3 similarity only.

Stated time point: blood from clinic visit 5 months post-surgery; TSC patient then seizure free. Surgery cases with the highest brain T cell transcript signatures were chosen for sequencing. At least one anti-epileptic drug was given before surgery. Measured with immunoSEQ multiplex PCR; TCRdb has only the in-frame clones, and not every one. The sample lists around 340,000 clones, over 90% occurring once. The CDR3 spans 11 residues. V gave up 5 bases and J gave up 8 bases, with 11 bases separating them. Looked up from germline, CDR1 is DFQATT and CDR2 is SNEGSKA (reference sequence). Regarding this clone: Its cognate antigen is unknown.

This TCR derives from a boy in the first two years of life with tuberous sclerosis and intractable seizures. This sequence joins TRBV20-1 and TRBJ2-3; D uncertain. The specimen was peripheral blood, collected 4 to 6 months after surgery. CDR3 DNA: TGCAGTGCTCCCACTATGGTTACGCAGTATTTT. It codes for CSAPTMVTQYF.